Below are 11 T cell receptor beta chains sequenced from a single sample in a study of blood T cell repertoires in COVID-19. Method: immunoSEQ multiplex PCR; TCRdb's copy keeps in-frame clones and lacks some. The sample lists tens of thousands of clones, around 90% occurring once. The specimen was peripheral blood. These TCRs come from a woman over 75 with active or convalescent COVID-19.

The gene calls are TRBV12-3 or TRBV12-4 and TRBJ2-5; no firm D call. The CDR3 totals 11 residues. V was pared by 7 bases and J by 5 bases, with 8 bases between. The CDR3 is CASKLLETQYF. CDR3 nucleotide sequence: TGTGCCAGCAAACTCCTGGAGACCCAGTACTTC.

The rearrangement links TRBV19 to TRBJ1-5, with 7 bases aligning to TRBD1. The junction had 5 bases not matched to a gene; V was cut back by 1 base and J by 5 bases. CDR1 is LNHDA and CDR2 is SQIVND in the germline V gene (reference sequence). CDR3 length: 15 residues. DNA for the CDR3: TGTGCCAGTAGTATAGCTGGCAGGGGGGATCAGCCCCAGCATTTT. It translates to CASSIAGRGDQPQHF.

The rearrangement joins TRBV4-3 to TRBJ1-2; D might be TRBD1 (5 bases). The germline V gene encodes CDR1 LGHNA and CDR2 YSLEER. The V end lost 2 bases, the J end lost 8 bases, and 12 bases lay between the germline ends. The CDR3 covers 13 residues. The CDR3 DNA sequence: TGCGCCAGCAGCCAATTCCGGGGGACGGGCTACACCTTC. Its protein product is CASSQFRGTGYTF.

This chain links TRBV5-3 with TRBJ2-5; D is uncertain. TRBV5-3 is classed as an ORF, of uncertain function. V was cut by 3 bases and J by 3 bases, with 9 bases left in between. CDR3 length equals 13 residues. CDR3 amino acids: CARSSNVEETQYF. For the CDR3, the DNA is TGTGCCAGAAGCTCTAATGTGGAAGAGACCCAGTACTTC.

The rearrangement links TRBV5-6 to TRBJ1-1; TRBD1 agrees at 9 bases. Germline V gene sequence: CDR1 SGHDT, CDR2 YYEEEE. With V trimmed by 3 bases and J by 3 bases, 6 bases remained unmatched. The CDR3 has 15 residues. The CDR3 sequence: CASSWKGTGHTEAFF. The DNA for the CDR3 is TGTGCCAGCAGCTGGAAGGGGACAGGGCACACTGAAGCTTTCTTT.

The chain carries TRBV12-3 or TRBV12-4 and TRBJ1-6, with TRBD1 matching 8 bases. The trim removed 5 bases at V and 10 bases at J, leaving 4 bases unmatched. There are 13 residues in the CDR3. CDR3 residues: CASSQGAESPLHF. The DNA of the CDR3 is TGTGCCAGCAGTCAGGGGGCTGAGTCACCCCTCCACTTT.

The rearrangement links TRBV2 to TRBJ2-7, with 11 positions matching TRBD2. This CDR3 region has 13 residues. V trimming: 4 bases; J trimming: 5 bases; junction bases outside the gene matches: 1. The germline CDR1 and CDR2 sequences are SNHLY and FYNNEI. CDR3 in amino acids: CASSVLAGDEQYF. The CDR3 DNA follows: TGTGCCAGCAGTGTACTAGCGGGAGACGAGCAGTACTTC. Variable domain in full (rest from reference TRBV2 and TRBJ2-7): EPEVTQTPSHQVTQMGQEVILRCVPISNHLYFYWYRQILGQKVEFLVSFYNNEISEKSEIFDDQFSVERPDGSNFTLKIRSTKLEDSAMYFCASSVLAGDEQYFGPGTRLTVT.

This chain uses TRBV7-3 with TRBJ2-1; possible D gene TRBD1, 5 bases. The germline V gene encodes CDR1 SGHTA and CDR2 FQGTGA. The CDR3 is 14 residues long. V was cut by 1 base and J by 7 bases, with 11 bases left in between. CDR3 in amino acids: CASSLRAGNNEQFF. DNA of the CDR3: TGTGCCAGCAGCTTAAGAGCAGGGAATAATGAGCAGTTCTTC.

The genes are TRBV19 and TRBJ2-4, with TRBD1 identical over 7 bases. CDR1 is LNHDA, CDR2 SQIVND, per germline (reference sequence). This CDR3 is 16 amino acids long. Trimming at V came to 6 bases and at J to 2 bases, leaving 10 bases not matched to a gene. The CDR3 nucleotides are TGTGCCAGTAGGAGAGTAGGGGGCGAATCCAAAAACATTCAGTACTTC. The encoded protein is CASRRVGGESKNIQYF.

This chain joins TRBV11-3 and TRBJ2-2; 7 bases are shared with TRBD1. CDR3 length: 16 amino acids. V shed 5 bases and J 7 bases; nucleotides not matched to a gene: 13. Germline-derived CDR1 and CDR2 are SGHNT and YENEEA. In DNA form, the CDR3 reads TGTGCCAGCAGCCCTCGAAAGGGGGCGATGATCGGGGAGCTGTTTTTT. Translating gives CASSPRKGAMIGELFF.

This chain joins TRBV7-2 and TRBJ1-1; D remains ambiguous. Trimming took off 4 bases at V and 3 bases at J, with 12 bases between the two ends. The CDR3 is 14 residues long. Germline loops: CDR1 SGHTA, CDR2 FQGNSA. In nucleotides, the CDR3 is TGTGCCAGCAGCTCACAGTCGGGAGACACTGAAGCTTTCTTT. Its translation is CASSSQSGDTEAFF.